This TCR beta chain originates from a study of T cells in Graves' hyperthyroidism and ophthalmopathy. This CDR3 comprises 14 residues. Trimming left V 3 bases short and J 2 bases short, with 11 bases between. From germline, CDR1 is SEHNR and CDR2 FQNEAQ (reference sequence). Graves' hyperthyroidism was deemed stable absent ophthalmopathy progression within 18 months. Using RNA transcripts as the source, TCR beta CDR3 regions were amplified. The study used the HTBI primer set for a first-round RT-PCR of the TCR CDR3. TCRdb processed the multiplex PCR reads anew with MiXCR; each CDR3 protein has one entry. The table includes approximately 360,000 distinct CDR3 sequences, 20% to 25% detected once.

Sequencing was carried out using blood. The chain carries TRBV7-9 and TRBJ2-7; the D gene is possibly TRBD1 (5 bases). The clonotype comes from a man aged 50-59 years with Graves' hyperthyroidism. The chain's CDR3 is CASSFPTAPYEQYF. In DNA, the CDR3 is TGTGCCAGCAGCTTCCCGACAGCCCCCTACGAGCAGTACTTC.